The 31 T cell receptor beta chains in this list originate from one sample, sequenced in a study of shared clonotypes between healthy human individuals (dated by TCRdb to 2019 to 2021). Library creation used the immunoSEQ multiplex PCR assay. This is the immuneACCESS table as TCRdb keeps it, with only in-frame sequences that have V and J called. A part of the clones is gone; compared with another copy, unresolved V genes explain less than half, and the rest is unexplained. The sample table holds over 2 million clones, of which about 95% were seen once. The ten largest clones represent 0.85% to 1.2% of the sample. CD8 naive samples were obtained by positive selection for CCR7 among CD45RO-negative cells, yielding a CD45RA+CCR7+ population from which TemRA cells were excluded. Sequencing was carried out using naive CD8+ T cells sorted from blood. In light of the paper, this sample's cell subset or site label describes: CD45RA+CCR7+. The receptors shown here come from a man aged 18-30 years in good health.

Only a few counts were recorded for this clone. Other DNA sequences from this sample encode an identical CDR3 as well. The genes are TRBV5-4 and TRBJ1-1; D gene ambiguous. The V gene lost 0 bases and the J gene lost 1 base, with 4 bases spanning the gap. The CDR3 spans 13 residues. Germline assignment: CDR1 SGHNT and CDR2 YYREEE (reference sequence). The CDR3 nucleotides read TGTGCCAGCAGCTTGGAAGGGAACACTGAAGCTTTCTTT. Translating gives CASSLEGNTEAFF.

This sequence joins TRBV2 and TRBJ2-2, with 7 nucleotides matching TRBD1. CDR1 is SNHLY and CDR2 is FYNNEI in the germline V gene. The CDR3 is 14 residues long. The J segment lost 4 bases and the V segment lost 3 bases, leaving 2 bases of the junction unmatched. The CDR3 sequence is CASSEGQTTGELFF. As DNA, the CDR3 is TGTGCCAGCAGTGAGGGACAGACCACCGGGGAGCTGTTTTTT.

The DNA of the CDR3 is TGTGCCAGCAGCTACCCCTTAGGGGACAGCGAGGGAAATGAGCAGTTCTTC. Amino acids: CASSYPLGDSEGNEQFF. The chain couples TRBV7-9 to TRBJ2-1; TRBD1 matches 7 bases. V lost 4 bases and J lost 7; bases outside the gene matches: 16. The CDR3 covers 17 residues. Germline-derived CDR1 and CDR2 are SEHNR and FQNEAQ (reference sequence).

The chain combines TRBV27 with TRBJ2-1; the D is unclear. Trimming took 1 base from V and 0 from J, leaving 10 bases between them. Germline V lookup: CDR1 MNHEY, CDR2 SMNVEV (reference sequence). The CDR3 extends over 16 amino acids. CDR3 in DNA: TGTGCCAGCAGTTTATATTTCGGTAGCTCCTACAATGAGCAGTTCTTC. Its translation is CASSLYFGSSYNEQFF.

The CDR3 loop reads CASRTPTGGLYEQYF. Here the CDR3 DNA reads TGTGCCAGCCGAACCCCGACAGGGGGCCTCTACGAGCAGTACTTC. This chain uses TRBV27 with TRBJ2-7; 10 nucleotides line up with TRBD1. The V gene's germline CDR1 is MNHEY and CDR2 SMNVEV (reference sequence). The length of the CDR3 is 15 residues. With 8 bases clipped from V and 3 bases from J, the junction kept 10 bases outside the gene matches.

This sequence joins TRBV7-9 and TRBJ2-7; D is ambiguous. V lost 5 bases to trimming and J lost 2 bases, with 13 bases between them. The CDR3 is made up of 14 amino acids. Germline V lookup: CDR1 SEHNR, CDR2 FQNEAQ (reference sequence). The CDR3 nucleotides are TGTGCCAGCAGCCCCCCCGTTGGAGCCTACGAGCAGTACTTC. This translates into CASSPPVGAYEQYF. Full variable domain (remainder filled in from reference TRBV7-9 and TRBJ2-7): DTGVSQNPRHKITKRGQNVTFRCDPISEHNRLYWYRQTLGQGPEFLTYFQNEAQLEKSRLLSDRFSAERPKGSFSTLEIQRTEQGDSAMYLCASSPPVGAYEQYFGPGTRLTVT.

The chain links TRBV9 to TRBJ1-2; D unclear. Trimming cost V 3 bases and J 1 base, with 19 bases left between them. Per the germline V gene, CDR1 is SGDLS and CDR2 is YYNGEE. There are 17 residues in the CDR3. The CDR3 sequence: CASSAISDGEYNYGYTF. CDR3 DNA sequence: TGTGCCAGCAGCGCCATATCGGACGGGGAATATAACTATGGCTACACCTTC.

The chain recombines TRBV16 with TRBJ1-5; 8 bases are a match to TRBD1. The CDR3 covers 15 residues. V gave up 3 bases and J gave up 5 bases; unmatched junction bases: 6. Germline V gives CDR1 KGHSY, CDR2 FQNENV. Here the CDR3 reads CASSQWTGRDQPQHF. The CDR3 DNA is TGTGCCAGCAGCCAGTGGACAGGGAGAGATCAGCCCCAGCATTTT.

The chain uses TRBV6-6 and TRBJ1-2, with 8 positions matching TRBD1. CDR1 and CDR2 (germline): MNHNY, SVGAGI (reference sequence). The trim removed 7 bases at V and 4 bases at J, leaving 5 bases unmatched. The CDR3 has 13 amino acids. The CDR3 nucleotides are TGTGCCAGCACTCCGGGACAGGCCTATGGCTACACCTTC. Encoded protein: CASTPGQAYGYTF.

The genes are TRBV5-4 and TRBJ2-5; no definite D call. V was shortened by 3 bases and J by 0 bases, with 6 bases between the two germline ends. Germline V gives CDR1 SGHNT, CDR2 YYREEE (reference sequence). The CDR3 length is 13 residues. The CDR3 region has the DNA TGTGCCAGCAGCTCCCTTGACCAAGAGACCCAGTACTTC. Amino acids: CASSSLDQETQYF.

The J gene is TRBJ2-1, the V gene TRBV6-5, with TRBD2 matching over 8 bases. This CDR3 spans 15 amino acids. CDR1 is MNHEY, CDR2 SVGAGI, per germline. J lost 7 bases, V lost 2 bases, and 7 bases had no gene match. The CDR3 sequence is CASSYRAGVGNEQFF. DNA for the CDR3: TGTGCCAGCAGTTACCGAGCGGGAGTCGGTAATGAGCAGTTCTTC.

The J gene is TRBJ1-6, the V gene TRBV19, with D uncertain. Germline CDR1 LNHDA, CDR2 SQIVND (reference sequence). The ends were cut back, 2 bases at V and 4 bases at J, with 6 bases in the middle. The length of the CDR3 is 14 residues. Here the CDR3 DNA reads TGTGCCAGTAGTATAACGGGATATAATTCACCCCTCCACTTT. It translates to CASSITGYNSPLHF.

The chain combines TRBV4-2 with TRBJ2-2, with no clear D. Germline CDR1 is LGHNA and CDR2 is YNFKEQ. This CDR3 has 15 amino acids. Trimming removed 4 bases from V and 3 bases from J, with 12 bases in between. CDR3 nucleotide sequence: TGTGCCAGCAGCCCGCCGGAACGTTACACCGGGGAGCTGTTTTTT. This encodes CASSPPERYTGELFF.

As DNA, the CDR3 is TGTGCCAGTAGTGGGACAGGGTATTCCTACGAGCAGTACTTC. This translates into CASSGTGYSYEQYF. This sequence joins TRBV19 and TRBJ2-7; 9 bases match TRBD1. The trim removed 5 bases at V and 1 base at J, leaving 3 bases unmatched. Germline CDR1 and CDR2: LNHDA and SQIVND (reference sequence). The CDR3 spans 14 residues.

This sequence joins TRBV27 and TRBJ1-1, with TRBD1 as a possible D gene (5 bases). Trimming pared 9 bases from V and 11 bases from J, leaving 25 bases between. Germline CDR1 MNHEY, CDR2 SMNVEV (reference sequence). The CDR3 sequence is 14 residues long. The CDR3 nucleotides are TGTGCCAGTAGGGGCGTCGGCCGGGCAGGGACGGCTTTCTTT. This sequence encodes CASRGVGRAGTAFF.

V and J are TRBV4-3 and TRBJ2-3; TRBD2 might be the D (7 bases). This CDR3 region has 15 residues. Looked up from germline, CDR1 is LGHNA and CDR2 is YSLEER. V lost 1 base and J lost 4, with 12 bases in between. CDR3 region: CASSQVGGAADTQYF. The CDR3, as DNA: TGCGCCAGCAGCCAAGTAGGGGGGGCGGCAGATACGCAGTATTTT.

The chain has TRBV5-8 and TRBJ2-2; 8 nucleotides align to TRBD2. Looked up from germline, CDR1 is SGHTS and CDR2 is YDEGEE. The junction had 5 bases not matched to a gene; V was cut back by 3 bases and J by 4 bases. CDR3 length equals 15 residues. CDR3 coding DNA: TGTGCCAGCAGCTGGACTAGCAGGGGCACCGGGGAGCTGTTTTTT. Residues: CASSWTSRGTGELFF.

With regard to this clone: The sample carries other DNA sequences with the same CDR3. The CDR3 sequence: CSVLGGTGELFF. The CDR3 DNA follows: TGCAGCGTTCTGGGGGGAACCGGGGAGCTGTTTTTT. The rearrangement uses TRBV29-1 and TRBJ2-2; maybe TRBD2 (6 bases). Germline lookup yields CDR1 SQVTM and CDR2 ANQGSEA. V lost 5 bases, J lost 5 bases, and 9 bases lay in between. The CDR3 contains 12 residues.

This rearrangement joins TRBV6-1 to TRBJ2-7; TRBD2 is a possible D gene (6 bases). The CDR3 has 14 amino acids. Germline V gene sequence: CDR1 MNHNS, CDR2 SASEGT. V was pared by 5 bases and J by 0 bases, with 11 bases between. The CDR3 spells CASSPWGDSYEQYF. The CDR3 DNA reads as TGTGCCAGCAGTCCCTGGGGGGACTCCTACGAGCAGTACTTC.

In DNA, the CDR3 is TGCGCCAGCAGCCAAACCCAGCCCCTAGCGGGAGGGCCGGGGAATGAGCAGTTCTTC. It specifies CASSQTQPLAGGPGNEQFF. V and J are TRBV4-1 and TRBJ2-1; 12 bases are shared with TRBD2. Germline lookup yields CDR1 MGHRA and CDR2 YSYEKL. V lost 2 bases to trimming and J lost 7 bases; unmatched junction nucleotides: 15. The CDR3 totals 19 residues.

This CDR3 is CASRKGDGYTF. CDR3 in DNA: TGTGCCAGCAGAAAGGGGGATGGCTACACCTTC. This chain connects TRBV9 to TRBJ1-2, with TRBD1 as a possible D gene (6 bases). The length of the CDR3 is 11 residues. V shed 5 bases and J shed 6 bases, with 8 bases lying between them. Germline loops: CDR1 SGDLS, CDR2 YYNGEE.

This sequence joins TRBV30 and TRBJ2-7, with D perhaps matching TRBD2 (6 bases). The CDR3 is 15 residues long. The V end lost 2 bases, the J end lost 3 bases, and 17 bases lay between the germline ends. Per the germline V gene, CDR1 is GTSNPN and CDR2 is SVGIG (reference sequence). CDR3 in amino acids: CAWSIAAGINYEQYF. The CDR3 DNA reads TGTGCCTGGAGTATAGCGGCGGGCATCAACTACGAGCAGTACTTC.

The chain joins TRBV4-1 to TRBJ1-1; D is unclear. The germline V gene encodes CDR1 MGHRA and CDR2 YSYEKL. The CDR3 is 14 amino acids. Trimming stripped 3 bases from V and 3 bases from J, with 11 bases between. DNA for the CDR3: TGCGCCAGCAGCCAGATGATCTCGGACACTGAAGCTTTCTTT. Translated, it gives CASSQMISDTEAFF.

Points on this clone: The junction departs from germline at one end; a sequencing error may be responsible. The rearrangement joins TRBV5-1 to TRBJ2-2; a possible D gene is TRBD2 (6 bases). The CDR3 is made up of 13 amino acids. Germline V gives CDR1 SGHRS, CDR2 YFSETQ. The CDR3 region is CASSLGPGRELFF. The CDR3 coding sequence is TGCGCCAGCAGCCTTGGACCAGGGCGGGAACTGTTTTTT.

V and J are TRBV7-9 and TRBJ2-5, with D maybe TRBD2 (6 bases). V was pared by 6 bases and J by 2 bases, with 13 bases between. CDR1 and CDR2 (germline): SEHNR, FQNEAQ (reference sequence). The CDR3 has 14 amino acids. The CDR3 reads CASSPEAGQETQYF. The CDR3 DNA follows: TGTGCCAGCAGTCCTGAGGCGGGACAAGAGACCCAGTACTTC. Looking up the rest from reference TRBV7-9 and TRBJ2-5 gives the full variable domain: DTGVSQNPRHKITKRGQNVTFRCDPISEHNRLYWYRQTLGQGPEFLTYFQNEAQLEKSRLLSDRFSAERPKGSFSTLEIQRTEQGDSAMYLCASSPEAGQETQYFGPGTRLLVL.

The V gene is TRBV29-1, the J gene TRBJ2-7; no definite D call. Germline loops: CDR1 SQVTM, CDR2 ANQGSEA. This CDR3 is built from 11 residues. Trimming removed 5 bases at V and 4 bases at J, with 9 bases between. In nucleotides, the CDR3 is TGCAGCGTTTTTTTCGGGTACGAGCAGTACTTC. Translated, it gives CSVFFGYEQYF.

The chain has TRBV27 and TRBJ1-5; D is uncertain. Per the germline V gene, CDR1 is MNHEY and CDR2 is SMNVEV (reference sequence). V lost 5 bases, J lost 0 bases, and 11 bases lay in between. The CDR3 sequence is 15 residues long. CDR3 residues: CASSPIGPSNQPQHF. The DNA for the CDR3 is TGTGCCAGCAGTCCAATTGGGCCTAGCAATCAGCCCCAGCATTTT.

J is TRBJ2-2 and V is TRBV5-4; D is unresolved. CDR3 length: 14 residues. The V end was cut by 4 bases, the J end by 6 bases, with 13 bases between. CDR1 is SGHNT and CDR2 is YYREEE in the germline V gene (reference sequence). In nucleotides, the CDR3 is TGTGCCAGCAGCCCTACAACGGCTGCCGGGGAGCTGTTTTTT. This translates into CASSPTTAAGELFF.

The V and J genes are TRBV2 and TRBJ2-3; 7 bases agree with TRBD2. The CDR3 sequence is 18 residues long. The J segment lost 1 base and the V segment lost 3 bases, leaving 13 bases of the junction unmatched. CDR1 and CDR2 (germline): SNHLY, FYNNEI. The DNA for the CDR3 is TGTGCCAGCAGTGACTCTAGCGGCCCCTCCAGGGGCACAGATACGCAGTATTTT. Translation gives CASSDSSGPSRGTDTQYF.

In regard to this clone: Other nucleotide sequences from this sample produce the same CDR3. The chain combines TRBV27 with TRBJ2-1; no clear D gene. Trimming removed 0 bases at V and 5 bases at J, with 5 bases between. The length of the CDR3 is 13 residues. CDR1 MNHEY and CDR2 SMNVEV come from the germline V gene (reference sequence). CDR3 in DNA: TGTGCCAGCAGTTTATCCGGTAACAATGAGCAGTTCTTC. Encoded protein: CASSLSGNNEQFF.

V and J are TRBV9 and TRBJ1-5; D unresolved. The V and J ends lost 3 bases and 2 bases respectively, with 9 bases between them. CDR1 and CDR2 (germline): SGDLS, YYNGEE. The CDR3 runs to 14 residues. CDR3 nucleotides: TGTGCCAGCAGCGGCGGGGAAGGCAATCAGCCCCAGCATTTT. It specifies CASSGGEGNQPQHF.